This TCR beta chain was captured by sequencing in a study of vaccination and CD4 T cells after COVID-19. Germline V gives CDR1 MNHNS, CDR2 SASEGT. This CDR3 spans 15 amino acids. Trimming left V 5 bases short and J 3 bases short, with 14 bases between. The assay that was used to sequence DNA from cultured CD4+ T cells was the Oncomine TCR Beta short-read assay. It was from cultured CD4+ T cells that genomic DNA was extracted. TCRdb fed the PCR reads into MiXCR, producing one record per CDR3 protein. This table holds roughly 9,000 distinct CDR3 sequences, more than 45% found once. Overall study results and limits: Researchers report that a median approximately 87% of reactive clones in convalescent patients surfaced only post-vaccination.

To note about this clonotype: The antigen is undetermined.

Described treatment: roughly ten-day PBMC culture with coronavirus spike peptide pools or control peptides (ViraFEST assay). Pre-COVID-19 pandemic sampling (2011-2018) yielded the unexposed donor's CD4+ T cells. ViraFEST used peptide pools to expand antigen-specific T cells before TCR sequencing. The chain couples TRBV6-1 to TRBJ1-3; D perhaps matches TRBD1 (6 bases). The TCR comes from a human donor in good health. The sequenced sample consisted of CD4+ T cells from blood, cultured in vitro. In DNA form, the CDR3 reads TGTGCCAGCAGTCACCGCACAGGGTATGGAAACACCATATATTTT. It yields the protein CASSHRTGYGNTIYF.